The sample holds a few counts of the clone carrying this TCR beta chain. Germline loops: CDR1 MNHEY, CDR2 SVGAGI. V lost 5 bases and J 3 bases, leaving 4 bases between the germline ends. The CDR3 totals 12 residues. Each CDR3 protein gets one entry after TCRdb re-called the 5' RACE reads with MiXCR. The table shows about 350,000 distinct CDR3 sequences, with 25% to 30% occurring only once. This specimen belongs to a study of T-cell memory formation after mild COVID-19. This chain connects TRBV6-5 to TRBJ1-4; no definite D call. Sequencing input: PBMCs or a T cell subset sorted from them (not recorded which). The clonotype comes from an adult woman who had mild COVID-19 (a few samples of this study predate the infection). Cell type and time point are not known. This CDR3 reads CASSRSNEKLFF. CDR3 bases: TGTGCCAGCAGTCGTTCTAATGAAAAACTGTTTTTT.